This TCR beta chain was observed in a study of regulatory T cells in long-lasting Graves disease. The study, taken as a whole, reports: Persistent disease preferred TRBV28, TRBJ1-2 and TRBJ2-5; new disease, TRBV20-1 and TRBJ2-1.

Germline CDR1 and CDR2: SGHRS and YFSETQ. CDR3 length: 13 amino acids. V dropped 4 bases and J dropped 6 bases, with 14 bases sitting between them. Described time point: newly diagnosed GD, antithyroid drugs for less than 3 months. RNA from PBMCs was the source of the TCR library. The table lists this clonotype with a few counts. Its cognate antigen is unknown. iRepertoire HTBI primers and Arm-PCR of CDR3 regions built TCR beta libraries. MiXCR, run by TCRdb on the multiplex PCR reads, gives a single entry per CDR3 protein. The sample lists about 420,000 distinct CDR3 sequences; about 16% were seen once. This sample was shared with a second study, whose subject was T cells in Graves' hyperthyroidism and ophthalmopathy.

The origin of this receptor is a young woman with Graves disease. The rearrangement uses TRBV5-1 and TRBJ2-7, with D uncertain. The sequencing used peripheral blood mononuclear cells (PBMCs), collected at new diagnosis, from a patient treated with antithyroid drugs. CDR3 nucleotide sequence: TGCGCCAGCAGCCCTCCGACCCTCGGCGAGCAGTACTTC. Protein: CASSPPTLGEQYF.